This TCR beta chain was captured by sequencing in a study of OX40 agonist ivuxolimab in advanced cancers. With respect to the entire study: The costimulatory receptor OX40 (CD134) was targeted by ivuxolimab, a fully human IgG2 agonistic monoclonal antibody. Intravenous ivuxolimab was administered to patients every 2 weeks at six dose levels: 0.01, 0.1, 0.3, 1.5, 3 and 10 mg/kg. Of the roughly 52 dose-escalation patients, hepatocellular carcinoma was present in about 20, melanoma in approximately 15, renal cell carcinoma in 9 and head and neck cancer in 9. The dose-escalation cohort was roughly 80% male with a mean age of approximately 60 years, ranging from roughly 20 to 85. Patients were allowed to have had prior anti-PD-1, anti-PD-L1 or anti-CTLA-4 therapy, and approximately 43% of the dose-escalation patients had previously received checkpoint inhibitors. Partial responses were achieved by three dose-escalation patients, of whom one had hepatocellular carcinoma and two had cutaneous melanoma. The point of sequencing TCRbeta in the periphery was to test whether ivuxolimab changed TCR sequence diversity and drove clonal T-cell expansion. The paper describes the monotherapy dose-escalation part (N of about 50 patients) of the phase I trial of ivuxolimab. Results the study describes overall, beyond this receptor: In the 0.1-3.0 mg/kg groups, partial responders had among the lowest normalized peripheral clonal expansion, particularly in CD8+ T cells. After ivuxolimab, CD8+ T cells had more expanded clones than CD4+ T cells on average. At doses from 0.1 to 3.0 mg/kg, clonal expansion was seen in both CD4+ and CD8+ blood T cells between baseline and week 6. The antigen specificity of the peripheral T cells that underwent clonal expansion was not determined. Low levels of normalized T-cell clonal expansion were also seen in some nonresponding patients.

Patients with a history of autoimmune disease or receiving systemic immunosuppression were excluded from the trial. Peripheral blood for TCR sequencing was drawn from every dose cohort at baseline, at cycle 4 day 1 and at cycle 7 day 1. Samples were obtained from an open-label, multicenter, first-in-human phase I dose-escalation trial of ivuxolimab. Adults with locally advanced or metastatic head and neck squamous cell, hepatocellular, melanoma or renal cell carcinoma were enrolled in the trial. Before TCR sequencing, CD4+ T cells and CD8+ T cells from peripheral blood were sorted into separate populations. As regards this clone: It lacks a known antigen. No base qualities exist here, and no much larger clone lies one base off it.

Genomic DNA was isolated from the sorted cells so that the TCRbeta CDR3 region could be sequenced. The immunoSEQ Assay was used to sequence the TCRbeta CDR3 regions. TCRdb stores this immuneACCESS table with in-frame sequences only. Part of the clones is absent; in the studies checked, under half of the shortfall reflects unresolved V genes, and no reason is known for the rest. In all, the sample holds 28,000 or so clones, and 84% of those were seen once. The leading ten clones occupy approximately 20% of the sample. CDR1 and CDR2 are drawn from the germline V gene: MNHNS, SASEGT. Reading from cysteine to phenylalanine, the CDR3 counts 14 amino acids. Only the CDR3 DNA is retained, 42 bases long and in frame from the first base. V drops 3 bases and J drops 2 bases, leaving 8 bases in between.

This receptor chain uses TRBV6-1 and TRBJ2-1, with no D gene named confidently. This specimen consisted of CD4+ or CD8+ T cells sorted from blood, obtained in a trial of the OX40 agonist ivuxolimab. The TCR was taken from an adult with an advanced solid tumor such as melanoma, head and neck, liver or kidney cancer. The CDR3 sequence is CASSERGPYNEQFF. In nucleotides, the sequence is TGTGCCAGCAGTGAGCGAGGCCCCTACAATGAGCAGTTCTTC.